Shown below are 9 T cell receptor beta chains from a single sample sequenced in a study of shared clonotypes between healthy human individuals. Only in-frame clones appear in the TCRdb table, and some are missing; sequencing was by immunoSEQ multiplex PCR. The table includes about 1.1 million clones, 75% to 85% detected once. Material for sequencing was memory CD4+ T cells from PBMCs. Subset noted: CD45RA-negative fraction. These receptors originate from a man between 18 and 29 years old in good health. Some clones in this sample may be carry-over from other donors' samples.

V and J are TRBV6-6 and TRBJ2-7; D possibly corresponds to TRBD1 (6 bases). The germline V gene encodes CDR1 MNHNY and CDR2 SVGAGI (reference sequence). Trimming removed 0 bases at V and 4 bases at J, with 16 bases between. The CDR3 consists of 16 residues. CDR3 protein: CASSYSRTGNLYEQYF. The CDR3 bases are TGTGCCAGCAGTTACTCCCGCACAGGGAATCTGTACGAGCAGTACTTC.

The CDR3, as DNA: TGTGCCTGGGAAGGGACAGGAGTTCAAGAGACCCAGTACTTC. Translated, it gives CAWEGTGVQETQYF. The V and J genes are TRBV30 and TRBJ2-5; TRBD1 matches 8 bases. The CDR3 totals 14 residues. V gave up 5 bases and J gave up 2 bases; unmatched junction bases: 7. The germline V gene has CDR1 GTSNPN and CDR2 SVGIG (reference sequence).

This clone was observed once. The gene calls are TRBV19 and TRBJ1-5, with 9 positions matching TRBD1. The CDR3 is 17 residues long. V lost 7 bases to trimming and J lost 3 bases; unmatched junction nucleotides: 13. The V gene's germline CDR1 is LNHDA and CDR2 SQIVND (reference sequence). The CDR3, as DNA: TGTGCCAGTAACACGATCGGGACAGGGACCTTCAATCAGCCCCAGCATTTT. Encoded protein: CASNTIGTGTFNQPQHF.

The chain joins TRBV7-3 to TRBJ2-1; maybe TRBD2 (5 bases). The CDR3 contains 15 residues. V gave up 0 bases and J gave up 6 bases, with 12 bases separating them. Looked up from germline, CDR1 is SGHTA and CDR2 is FQGTGA. In DNA, the CDR3 is TGTGCCAGCAGCTTAACGTCTAGCACGGGCAATGAGCAGTTCTTC. Residues: CASSLTSSTGNEQFF.

This chain joins TRBV11-1 and TRBJ1-2, with a weak D call TRBD1 (6 bases). The CDR3 totals 14 residues. Germline V gene sequence: CDR1 SGHAT, CDR2 FQDESV (reference sequence). Trimming stripped 5 bases from V and 6 bases from J, with 16 bases between. The CDR3 sequence: CASSLARDINGYTF. The CDR3 coding sequence is TGTGCCAGCAGCCTGGCCCGGGACATTAATGGCTACACCTTC.

Only one count was recorded for this clone. The CDR3 reads CASRTTGNTGELFF. The CDR3 DNA is TGTGCCAGCAGGACGACAGGGAACACCGGGGAGCTGTTTTTT. J is TRBJ2-2 and V is TRBV28; a weak D match, TRBD1 (6 bases). CDR1 and CDR2 (germline): MDHEN, SYDVKM. CDR3 size: 14 residues. V lost 6 bases to trimming and J lost 1 base, with 9 bases between them.

The count of this clone is one. The gene calls are TRBV6-6 and TRBJ1-1; D is unclear. This CDR3 is built from 14 residues. CDR1 and CDR2 (germline): MNHNY, SVGAGI (reference sequence). With 7 bases removed from V and 1 base from J, the gap between germline ends came to 13 bases. CDR3 DNA: TGTGCCAGCACCACCCGTACTCAGAACACTGAAGCTTTCTTT. It translates to CASTTRTQNTEAFF.

The chain links TRBV7-9 to TRBJ2-3; 9 nucleotides match TRBD2. Germline CDR1 is SEHNR and CDR2 is FQNEAQ (reference sequence). The CDR3 extends over 15 amino acids. After removal of 5 bases from V and 3 bases from J, the junction contained 6 bases not matched to a gene. The CDR3 DNA sequence: TGTGCCAGCAGCCCTCCAAGCGGGAGGACAGATACGCAGTATTTT. Its protein product is CASSPPSGRTDTQYF.

The genes are TRBV28 and TRBJ1-3; D remains unclear. The length of the CDR3 is 15 residues. Germline V gives CDR1 MDHEN, CDR2 SYDVKM. V dropped 5 bases and J dropped 0 bases, with 11 bases sitting between them. CDR3 nucleotide sequence: TGTGCCAGCAGTCCGTCTGCCCTCTCTGGAAACACCATATATTTT. The encoded protein is CASSPSALSGNTIYF. Together with reference TRBV28 and TRBJ1-3, the CDR3 gives the full variable domain: DVKVTQSSRYLVKRTGEKVFLECVQDMDHENMFWYRQDPGLGLRLIYFSYDVKMKEKGDIPEGYSVSREKKERFSLILESASTNQTSMYLCASSPSALSGNTIYFGEGSWLTVV.